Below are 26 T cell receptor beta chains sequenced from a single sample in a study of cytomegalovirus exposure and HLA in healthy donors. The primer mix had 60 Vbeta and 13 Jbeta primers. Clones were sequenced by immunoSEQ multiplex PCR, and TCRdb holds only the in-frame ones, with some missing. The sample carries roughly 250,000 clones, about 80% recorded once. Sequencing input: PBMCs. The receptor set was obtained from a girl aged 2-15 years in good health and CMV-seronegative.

The CDR3 region is CASSSLQLAKNIQYF. The DNA for the CDR3 is TGCGCCAGCAGCTCCCTCCAACTAGCCAAAAACATTCAGTACTTC. The V gene is TRBV4-1, the J gene TRBJ2-4; D gene unclear. Deletions cut 5 bases from V and 0 bases from J, with 11 bases between. The germline V gene encodes CDR1 MGHRA and CDR2 YSYEKL. The CDR3 extends over 15 amino acids.

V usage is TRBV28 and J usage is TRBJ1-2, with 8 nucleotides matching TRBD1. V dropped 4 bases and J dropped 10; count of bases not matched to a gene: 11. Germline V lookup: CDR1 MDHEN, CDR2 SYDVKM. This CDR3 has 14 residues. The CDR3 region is CASSSGQGLFDYTF. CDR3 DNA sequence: TGTGCCAGCAGTTCCGGACAGGGCCTATTCGACTACACCTTC.

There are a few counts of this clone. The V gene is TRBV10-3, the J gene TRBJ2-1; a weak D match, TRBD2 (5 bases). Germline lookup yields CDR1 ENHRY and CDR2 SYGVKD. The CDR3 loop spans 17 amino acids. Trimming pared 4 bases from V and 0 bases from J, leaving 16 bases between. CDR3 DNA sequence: TGTGCCATCAGTGCCTCGGGGTACAGAGGCTCCTACAATGAGCAGTTCTTC. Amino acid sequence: CAISASGYRGSYNEQFF.

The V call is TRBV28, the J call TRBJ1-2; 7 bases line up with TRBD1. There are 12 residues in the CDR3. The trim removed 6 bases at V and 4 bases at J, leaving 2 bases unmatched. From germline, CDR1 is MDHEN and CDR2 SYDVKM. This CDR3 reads CASRGDSYGYTF. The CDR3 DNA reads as TGTGCCAGCAGGGGGGACAGCTATGGCTACACCTTC.

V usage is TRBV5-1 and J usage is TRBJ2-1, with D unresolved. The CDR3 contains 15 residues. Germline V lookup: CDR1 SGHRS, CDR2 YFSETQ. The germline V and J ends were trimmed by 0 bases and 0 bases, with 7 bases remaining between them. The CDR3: CASSLVWSSYNEQFF. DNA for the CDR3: TGCGCCAGCAGCTTGGTCTGGAGCTCCTACAATGAGCAGTTCTTC. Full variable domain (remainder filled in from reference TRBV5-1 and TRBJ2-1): KAGVTQTPRYLIKTRGQQVTLSCSPISGHRSVSWYQQTPGQGLQFLFEYFSETQRNKGNFPGRFSGRQFSNSRSEMNVSTLELGDSALYLCASSLVWSSYNEQFFGPGTRLTVL.

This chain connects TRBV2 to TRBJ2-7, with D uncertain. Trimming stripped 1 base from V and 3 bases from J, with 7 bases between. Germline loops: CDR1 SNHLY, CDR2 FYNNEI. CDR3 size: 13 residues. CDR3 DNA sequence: TGTGCCAGCAGTGAAGTAACTCGCTACGAGCAGTACTTC. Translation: CASSEVTRYEQYF.

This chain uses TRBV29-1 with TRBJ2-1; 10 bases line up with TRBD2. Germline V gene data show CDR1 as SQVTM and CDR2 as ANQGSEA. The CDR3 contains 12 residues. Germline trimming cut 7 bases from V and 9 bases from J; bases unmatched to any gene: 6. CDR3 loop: CSGQAGGLEQFF. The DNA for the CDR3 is TGCAGCGGTCAAGCGGGGGGGCTTGAGCAGTTCTTC.

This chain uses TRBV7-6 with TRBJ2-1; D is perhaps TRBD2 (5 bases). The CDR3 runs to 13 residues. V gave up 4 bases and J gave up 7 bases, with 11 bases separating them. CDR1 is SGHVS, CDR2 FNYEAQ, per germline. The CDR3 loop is CASSSGVANEQFF. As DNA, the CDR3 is TGTGCCAGCAGCTCTGGGGTAGCGAATGAGCAGTTCTTC.

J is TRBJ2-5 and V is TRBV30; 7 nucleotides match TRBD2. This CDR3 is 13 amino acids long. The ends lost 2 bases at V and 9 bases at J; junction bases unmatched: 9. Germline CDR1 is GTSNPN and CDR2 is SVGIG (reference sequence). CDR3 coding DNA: TGTGCCTGGAGTAGAGCGGGAACGTCGGCCCAGTACTTC. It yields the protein CAWSRAGTSAQYF.

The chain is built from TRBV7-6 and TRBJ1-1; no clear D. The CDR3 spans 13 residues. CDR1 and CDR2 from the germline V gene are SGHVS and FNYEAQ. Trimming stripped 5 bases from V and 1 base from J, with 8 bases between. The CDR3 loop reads CASSPRANTEAFF. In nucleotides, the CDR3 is TGTGCCAGCAGCCCGCGGGCGAACACTGAAGCTTTCTTT.

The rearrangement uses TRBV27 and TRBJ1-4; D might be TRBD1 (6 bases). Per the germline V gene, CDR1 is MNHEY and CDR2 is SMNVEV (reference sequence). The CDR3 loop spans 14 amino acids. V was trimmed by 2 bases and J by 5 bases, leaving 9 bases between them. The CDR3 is CASSLPGQNEKLFF. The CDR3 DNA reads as TGTGCCAGCAGTTTACCCGGACAGAATGAAAAACTGTTTTTT.

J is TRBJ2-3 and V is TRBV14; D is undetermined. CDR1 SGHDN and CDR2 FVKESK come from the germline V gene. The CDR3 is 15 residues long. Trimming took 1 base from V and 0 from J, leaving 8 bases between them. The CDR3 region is CASSQGSFSTDTQYF. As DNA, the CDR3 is TGTGCCAGCAGCCAAGGCAGTTTTAGCACAGATACGCAGTATTTT. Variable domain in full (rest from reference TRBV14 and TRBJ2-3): EAGVTQFPSHSVIEKGQTVTLRCDPISGHDNLYWYRRVMGKEIKFLLHFVKESKQDESGMPNNRFLAERTGGTYSTLKVQPAELEDSGVYFCASSQGSFSTDTQYFGPGTRLTVL.

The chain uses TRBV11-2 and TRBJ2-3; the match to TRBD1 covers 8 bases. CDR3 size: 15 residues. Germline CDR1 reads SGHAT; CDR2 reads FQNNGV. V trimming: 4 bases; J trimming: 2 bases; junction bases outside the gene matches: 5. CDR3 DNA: TGTGCCAGCAGCTCCGGGACAGGCAACACAGATACGCAGTATTTT. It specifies CASSSGTGNTDTQYF.

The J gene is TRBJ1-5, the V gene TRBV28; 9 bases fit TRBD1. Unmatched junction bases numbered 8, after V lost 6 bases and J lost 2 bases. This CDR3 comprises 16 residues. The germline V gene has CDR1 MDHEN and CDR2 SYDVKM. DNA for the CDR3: TGTGCCAGCAGCCCCGGGACAGGGATGGGCAATCAGCCCCAGCATTTT. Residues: CASSPGTGMGNQPQHF.

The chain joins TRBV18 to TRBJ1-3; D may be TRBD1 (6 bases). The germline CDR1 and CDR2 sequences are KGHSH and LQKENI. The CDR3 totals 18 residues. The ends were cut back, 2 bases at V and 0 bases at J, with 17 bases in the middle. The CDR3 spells CASSPAQGLAASGNTIYF. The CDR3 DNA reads TGTGCCAGCTCACCAGCACAGGGCCTAGCCGCCTCTGGAAACACCATATATTTT.

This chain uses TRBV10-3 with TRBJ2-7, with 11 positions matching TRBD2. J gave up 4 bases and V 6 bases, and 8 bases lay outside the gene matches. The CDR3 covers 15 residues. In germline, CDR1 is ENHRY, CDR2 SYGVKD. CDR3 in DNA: TGTGCCATCAGGGGAACTAGCGGGAGCTTGTACGAGCAGTACTTC. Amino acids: CAIRGTSGSLYEQYF.

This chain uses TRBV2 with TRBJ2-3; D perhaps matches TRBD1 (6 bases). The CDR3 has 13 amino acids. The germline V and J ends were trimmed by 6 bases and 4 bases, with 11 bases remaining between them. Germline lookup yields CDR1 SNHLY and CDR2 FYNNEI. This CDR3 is CASRQQGSDTQYF. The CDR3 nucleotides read TGTGCCAGCAGACAACAGGGATCAGATACGCAGTATTTT.

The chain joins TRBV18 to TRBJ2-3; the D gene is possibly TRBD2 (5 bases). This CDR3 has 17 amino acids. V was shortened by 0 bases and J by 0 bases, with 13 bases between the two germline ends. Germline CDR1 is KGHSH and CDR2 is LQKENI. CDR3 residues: CASSPPKLAASTDTQYF. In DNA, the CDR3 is TGTGCCAGCTCACCACCGAAGCTAGCAGCTAGCACAGATACGCAGTATTTT.

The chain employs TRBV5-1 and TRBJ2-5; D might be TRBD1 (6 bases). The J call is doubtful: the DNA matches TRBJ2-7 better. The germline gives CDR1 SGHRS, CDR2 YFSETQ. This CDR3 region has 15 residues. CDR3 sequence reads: CASSLRGNRPYEQYF. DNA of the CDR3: TGCGCCAGCAGCTTGAGGGGGAATAGACCCTACGAGCAGTACTTC.

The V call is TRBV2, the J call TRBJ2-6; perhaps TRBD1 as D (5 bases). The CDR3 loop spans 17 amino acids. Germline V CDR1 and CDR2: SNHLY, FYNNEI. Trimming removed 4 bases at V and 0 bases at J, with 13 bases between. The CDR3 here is CASSAAGQSSGANVLTF. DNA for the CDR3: TGTGCCAGCAGTGCTGCAGGGCAGAGCTCTGGGGCCAACGTCCTGACTTTC.

The CDR3 reads CASSLDRALKRSYEQYF. The DNA of the CDR3 is TGTGCCAGCAGCTTAGACAGGGCGCTAAAACGGTCCTACGAGCAGTACTTC. V gene TRBV7-9 combines with J gene TRBJ2-7; D is perhaps TRBD1 (6 bases). Trimming left V 1 base short and J 1 base short, with 17 bases between. From germline, CDR1 is SEHNR and CDR2 FQNEAQ (reference sequence). This CDR3 is 17 amino acids long.

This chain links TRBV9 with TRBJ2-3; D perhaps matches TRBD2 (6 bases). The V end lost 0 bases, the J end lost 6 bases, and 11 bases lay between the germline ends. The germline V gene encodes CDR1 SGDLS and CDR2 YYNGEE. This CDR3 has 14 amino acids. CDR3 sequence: CASSVVGGSDTQYF. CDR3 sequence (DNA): TGTGCCAGCAGCGTAGTGGGGGGATCTGATACGCAGTATTTT.

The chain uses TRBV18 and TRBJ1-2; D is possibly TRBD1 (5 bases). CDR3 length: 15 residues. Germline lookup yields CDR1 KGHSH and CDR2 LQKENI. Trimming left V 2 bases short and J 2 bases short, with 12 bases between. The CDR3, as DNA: TGTGCCAGCTCACCAGGGCAGGGATGGAACTATGGCTACACCTTC. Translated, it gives CASSPGQGWNYGYTF.

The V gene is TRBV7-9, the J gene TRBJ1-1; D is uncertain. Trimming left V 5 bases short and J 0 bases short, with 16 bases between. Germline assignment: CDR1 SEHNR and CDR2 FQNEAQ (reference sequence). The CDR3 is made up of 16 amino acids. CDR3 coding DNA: TGTGCCAGCAGCCTCCTTAGGGAGCTGCTGAACACTGAAGCTTTCTTT. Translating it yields CASSLLRELLNTEAFF.

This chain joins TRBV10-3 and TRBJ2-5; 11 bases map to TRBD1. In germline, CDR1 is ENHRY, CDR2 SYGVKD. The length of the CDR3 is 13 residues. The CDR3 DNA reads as TGTGCTGGGGGACAGGGGGAGCAAGAGACCCAGTACTTC. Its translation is CAGGQGEQETQYF.

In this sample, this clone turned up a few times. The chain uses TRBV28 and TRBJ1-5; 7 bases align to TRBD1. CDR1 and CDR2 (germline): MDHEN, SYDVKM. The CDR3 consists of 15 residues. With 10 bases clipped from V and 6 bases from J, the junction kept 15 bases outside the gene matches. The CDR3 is CAMGRGGRLGQPQHF. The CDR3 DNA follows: TGTGCCATGGGGCGAGGGGGCAGGTTAGGTCAGCCCCAGCATTTT.